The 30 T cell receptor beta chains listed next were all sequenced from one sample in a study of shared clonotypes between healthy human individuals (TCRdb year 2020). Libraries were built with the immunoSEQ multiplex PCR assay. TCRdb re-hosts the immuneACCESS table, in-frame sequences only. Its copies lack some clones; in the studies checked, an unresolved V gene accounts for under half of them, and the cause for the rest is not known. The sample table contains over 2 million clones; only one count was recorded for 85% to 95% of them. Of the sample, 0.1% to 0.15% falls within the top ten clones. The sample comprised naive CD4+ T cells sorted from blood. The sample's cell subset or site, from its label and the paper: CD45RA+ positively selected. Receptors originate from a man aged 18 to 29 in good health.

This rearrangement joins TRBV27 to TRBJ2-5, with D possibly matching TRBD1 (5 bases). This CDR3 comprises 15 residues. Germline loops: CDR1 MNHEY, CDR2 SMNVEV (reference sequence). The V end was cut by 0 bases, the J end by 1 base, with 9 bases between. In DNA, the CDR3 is TGTGCCAGCAGTTTATCGATTAGGGGCCAAGAGACCCAGTACTTC. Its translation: CASSLSIRGQETQYF.

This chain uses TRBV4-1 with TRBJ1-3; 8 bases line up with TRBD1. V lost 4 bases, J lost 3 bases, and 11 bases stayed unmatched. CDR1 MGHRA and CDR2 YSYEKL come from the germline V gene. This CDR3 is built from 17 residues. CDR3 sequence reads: CASSLTGTGVDGNTIYF. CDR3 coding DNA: TGCGCCAGCAGCCTTACCGGGACAGGTGTAGATGGAAACACCATATATTTT.

The CDR3 bases are TGTGCCAGCAGCTTTTCGCTTTCCTATGGCTACACCTTC. Its translation is CASSFSLSYGYTF. The chain uses TRBV7-9 and TRBJ1-2; D remains ambiguous. The CDR3 sequence is 13 residues long. Trimming removed 3 bases at V and 4 bases at J, with 9 bases between. CDR1 and CDR2 (germline): SEHNR, FQNEAQ (reference sequence).

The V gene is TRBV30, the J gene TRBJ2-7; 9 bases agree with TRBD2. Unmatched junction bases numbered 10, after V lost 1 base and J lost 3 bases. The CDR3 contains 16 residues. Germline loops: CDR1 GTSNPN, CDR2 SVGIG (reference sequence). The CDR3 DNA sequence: TGTGCCTGGAGTGGGTACGGAGCGGGGGGCCTCTACGAGCAGTACTTC. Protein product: CAWSGYGAGGLYEQYF.

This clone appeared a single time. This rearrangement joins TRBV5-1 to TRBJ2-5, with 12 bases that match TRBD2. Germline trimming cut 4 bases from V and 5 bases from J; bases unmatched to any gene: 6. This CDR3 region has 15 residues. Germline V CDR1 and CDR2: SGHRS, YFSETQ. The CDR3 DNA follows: TGCGCCAGCAGCGTCGGACTAGCGGGAAGGGAGACCCAGTACTTC. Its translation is CASSVGLAGRETQYF.

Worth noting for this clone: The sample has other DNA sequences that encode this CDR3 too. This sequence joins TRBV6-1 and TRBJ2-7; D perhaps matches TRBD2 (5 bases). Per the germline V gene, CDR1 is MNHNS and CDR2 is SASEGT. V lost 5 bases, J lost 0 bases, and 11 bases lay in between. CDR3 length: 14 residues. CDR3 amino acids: CASSLAGTSYEQYF. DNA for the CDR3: TGTGCCAGCAGTCTGGCGGGTACCTCCTACGAGCAGTACTTC.

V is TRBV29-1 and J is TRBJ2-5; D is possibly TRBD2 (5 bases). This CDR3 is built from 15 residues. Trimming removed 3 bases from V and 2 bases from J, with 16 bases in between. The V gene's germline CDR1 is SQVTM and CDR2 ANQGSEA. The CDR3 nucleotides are TGCAGCGTTGACCCTCCGGCGGGTAGGCAAGAGACCCAGTACTTC. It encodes CSVDPPAGRQETQYF.

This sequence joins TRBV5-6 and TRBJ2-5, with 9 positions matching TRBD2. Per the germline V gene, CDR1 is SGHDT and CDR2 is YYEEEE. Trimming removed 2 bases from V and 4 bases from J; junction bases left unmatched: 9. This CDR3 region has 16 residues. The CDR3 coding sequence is TGTGCCAGCAGCTTAGGTGTCAAGACTAGCGGAGAGACCCAGTACTTC. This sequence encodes CASSLGVKTSGETQYF.

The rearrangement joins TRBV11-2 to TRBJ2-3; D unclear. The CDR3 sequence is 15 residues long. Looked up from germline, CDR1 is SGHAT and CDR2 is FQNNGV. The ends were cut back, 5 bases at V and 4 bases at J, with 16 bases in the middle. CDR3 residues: CASSSLRKSADTQYF. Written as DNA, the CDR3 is TGTGCCAGCAGCAGCCTTCGCAAGTCCGCAGATACGCAGTATTTT.

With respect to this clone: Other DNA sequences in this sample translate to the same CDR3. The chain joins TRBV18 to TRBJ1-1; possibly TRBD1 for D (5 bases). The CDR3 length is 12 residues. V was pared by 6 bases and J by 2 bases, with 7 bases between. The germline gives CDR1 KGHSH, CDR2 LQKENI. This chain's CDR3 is CASSRGNTEAFF. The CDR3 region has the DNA TGTGCCAGCTCCCGGGGCAACACTGAAGCTTTCTTT.

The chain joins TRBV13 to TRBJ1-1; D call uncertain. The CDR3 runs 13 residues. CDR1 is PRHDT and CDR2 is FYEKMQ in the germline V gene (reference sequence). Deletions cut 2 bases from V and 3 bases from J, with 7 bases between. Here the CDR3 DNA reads TGTGCCAGCAGCTTACCGGTCTACACTGAAGCTTTCTTT. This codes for CASSLPVYTEAFF.

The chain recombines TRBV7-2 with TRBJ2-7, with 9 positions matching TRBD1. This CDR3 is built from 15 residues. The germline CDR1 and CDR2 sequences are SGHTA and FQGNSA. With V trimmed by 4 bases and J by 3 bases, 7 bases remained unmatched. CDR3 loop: CASSSNRGPGYEQYF. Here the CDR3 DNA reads TGTGCCAGCAGCTCAAACAGGGGGCCGGGCTACGAGCAGTACTTC.

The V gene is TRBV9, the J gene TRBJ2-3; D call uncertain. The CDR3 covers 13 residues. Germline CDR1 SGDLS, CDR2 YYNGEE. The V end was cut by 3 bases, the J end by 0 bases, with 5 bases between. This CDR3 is CASSESSTDTQYF. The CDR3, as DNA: TGTGCCAGCAGCGAGTCTAGCACAGATACGCAGTATTTT.

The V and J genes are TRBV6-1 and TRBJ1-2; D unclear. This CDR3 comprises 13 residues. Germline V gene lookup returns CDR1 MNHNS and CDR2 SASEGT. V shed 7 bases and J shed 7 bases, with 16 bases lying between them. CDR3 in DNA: TGTGCCAGCACGAGGTGGCAGGTTGGTGGCTACACCTTC. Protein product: CASTRWQVGGYTF.

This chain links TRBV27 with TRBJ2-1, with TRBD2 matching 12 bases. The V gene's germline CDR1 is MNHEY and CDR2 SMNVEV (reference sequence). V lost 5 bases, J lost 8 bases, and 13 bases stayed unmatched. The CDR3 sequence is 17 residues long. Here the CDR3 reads CASSPNPPGLAGHEQFF. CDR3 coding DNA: TGTGCCAGCAGTCCGAACCCCCCGGGACTAGCGGGCCATGAGCAGTTCTTC.

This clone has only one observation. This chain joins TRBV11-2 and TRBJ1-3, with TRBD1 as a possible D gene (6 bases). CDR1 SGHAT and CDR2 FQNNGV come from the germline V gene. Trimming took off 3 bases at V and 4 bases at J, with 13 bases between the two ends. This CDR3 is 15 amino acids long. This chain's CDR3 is CASSFTGKSGNTIYF. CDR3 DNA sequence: TGTGCCAGCAGCTTTACAGGGAAATCCGGAAACACCATATATTTT.

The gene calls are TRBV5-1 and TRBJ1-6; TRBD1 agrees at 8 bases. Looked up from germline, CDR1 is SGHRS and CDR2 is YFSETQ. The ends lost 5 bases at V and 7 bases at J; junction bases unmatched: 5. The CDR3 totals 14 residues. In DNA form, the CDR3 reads TGCGCCAGCAGTCCGGGACAGGTGAATTCACCCCTCCACTTT. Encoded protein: CASSPGQVNSPLHF.

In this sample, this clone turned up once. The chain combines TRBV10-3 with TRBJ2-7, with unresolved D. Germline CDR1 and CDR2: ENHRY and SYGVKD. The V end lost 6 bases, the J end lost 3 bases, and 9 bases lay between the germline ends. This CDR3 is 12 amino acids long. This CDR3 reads CAISSVDYEQYF. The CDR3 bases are TGTGCCATCAGCAGCGTCGACTACGAGCAGTACTTC.

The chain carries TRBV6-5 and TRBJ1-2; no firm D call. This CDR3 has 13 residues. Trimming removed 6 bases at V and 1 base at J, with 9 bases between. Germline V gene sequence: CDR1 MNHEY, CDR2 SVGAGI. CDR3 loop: CASRPPGNYGYTF. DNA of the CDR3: TGTGCCAGCAGACCCCCCGGTAACTATGGCTACACCTTC.

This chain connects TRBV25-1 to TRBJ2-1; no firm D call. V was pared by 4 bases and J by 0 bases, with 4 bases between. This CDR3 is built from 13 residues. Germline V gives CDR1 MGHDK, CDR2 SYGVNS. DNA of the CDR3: TGTGCCAGCAGTGGGGGCTCCTACAATGAGCAGTTCTTC. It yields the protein CASSGGSYNEQFF. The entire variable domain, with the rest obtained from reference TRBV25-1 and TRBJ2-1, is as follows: EADIYQTPRYLVIGTGKKITLECSQTMGHDKMYWYQQDPGMELHLIHYSYGVNSTEKGDLSSESTVSRIRTEHFPLTLESARPSHTSQYLCASSGGSYNEQFFGPGTRLTVL.

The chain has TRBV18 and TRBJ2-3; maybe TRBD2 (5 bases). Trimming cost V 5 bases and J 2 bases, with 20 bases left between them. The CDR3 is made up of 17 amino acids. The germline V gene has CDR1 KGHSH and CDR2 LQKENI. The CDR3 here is CASSGRGGELATDTQYF. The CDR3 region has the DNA TGTGCCAGCTCAGGCCGAGGTGGGGAGCTAGCCACAGATACGCAGTATTTT.

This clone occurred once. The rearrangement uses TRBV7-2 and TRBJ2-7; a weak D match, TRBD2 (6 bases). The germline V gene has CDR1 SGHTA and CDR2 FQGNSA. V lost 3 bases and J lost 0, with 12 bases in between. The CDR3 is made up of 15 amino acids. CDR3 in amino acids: CASSFGGASSYEQYF. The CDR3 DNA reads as TGTGCCAGCAGCTTTGGAGGGGCGAGCTCCTACGAGCAGTACTTC.

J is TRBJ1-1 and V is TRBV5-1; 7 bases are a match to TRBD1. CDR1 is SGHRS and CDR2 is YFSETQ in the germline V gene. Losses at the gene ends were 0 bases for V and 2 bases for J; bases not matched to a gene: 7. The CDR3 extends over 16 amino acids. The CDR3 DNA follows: TGCGCCAGCAGCTTGGCTTCGGGACAGAGAAACACTGAAGCTTTCTTT. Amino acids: CASSLASGQRNTEAFF. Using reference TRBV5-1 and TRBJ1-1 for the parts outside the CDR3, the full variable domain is KAGVTQTPRYLIKTRGQQVTLSCSPISGHRSVSWYQQTPGQGLQFLFEYFSETQRNKGNFPGRFSGRQFSNSRSEMNVSTLELGDSALYLCASSLASGQRNTEAFFGQGTRLTVV.

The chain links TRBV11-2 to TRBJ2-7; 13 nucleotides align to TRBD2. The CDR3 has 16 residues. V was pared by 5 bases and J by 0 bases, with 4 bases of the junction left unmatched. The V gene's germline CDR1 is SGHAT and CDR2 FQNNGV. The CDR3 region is CASSLGLAGASYEQYF. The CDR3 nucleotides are TGTGCCAGCAGCCTTGGACTAGCGGGGGCCTCCTACGAGCAGTACTTC.

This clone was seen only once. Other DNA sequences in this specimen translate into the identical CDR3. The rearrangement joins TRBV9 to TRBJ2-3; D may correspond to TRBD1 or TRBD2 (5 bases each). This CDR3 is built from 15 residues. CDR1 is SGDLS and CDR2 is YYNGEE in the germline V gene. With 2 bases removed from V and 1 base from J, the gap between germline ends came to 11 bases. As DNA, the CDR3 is TGTGCCAGCAGCGTCGGGACGTCCGGCACAGATACGCAGTATTTT. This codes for CASSVGTSGTDTQYF.

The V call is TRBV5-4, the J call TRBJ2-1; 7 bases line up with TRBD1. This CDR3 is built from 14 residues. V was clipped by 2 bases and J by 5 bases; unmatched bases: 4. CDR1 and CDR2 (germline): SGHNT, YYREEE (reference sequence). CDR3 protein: CASSFVDRDNEQFF. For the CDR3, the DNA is TGTGCCAGCAGCTTCGTTGACAGGGACAATGAGCAGTTCTTC.

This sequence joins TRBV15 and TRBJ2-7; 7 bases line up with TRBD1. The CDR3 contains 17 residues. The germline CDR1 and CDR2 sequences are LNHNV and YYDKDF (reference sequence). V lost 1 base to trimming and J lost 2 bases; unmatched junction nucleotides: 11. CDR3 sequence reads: CATSRGGLRDRAYEQYF. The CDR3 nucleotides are TGTGCCACCAGCAGAGGGGGCCTCCGGGACAGAGCCTACGAGCAGTACTTC.

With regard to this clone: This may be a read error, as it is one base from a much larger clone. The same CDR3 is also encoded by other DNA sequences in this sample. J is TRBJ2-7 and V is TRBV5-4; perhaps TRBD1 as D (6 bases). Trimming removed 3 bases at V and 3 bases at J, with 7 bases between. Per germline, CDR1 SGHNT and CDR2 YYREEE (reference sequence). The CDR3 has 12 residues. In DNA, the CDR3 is TGTGCCAGCAGCTCGGACAGCTACGAGCAGTACTTC. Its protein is CASSSDSYEQYF.

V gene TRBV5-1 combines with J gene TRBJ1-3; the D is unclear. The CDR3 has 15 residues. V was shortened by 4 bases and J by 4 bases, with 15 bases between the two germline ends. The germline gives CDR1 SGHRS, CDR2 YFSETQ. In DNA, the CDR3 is TGCGCCAGCAGCCGAACTGGGGAGAACGGAAACACCATATATTTT. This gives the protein CASSRTGENGNTIYF. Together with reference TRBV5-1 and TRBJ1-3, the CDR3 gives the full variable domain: KAGVTQTPRYLIKTRGQQVTLSCSPISGHRSVSWYQQTPGQGLQFLFEYFSETQRNKGNFPGRFSGRQFSNSRSEMNVSTLELGDSALYLCASSRTGENGNTIYFGEGSWLTVV.

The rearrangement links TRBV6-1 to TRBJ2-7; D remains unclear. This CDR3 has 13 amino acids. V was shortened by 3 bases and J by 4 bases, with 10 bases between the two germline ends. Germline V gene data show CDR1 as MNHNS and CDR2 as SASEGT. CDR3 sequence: CASSEFSFYEQYF. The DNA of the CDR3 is TGTGCCAGCAGTGAGTTCTCCTTTTACGAGCAGTACTTC.